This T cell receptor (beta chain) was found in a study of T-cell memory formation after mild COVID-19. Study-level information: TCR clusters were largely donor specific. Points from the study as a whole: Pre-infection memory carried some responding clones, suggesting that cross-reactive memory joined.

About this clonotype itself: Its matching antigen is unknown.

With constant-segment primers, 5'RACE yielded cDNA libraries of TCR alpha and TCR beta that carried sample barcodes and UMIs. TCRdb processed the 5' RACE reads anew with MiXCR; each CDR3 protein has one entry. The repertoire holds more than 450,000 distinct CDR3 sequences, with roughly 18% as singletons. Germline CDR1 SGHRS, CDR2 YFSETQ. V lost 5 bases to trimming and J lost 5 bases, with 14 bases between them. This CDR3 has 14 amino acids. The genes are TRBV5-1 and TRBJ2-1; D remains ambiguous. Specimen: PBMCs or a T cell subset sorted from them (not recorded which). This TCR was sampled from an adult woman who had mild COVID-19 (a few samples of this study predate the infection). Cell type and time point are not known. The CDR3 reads CASRSDTDDNEQFF. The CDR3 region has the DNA TGCGCCAGCAGATCCGATACGGACGACAATGAGCAGTTCTTC.